This TCR beta chain was obtained from a study of blood T cell repertoires in COVID-19. The overall study: Sample material is recorded as cDNA or gDNA derived from T cells, B-cell-depleted T cells, or PBMCs.

Germline V gene data show CDR1 as MNHEY and CDR2 as SVGAGI. This CDR3 comprises 15 residues. The ends lost 4 bases at V and 4 bases at J; junction bases unmatched: 5. Source study methods: Estimates of nucleated cell counts were drawn from the amplification of reference gene primers. Assay used: immunoSEQ multiplex PCR; TCRdb lists only in-frame clones, some missing. The V and J calls and the clone size are those of that table, but D and trimming were determined from the DNA. The sample comprises about 150,000 clones, 70% to 90% of which are singletons, and 8.3% rests with the top ten. The specimen sequenced was peripheral blood. The TCR was taken from a woman in her fifties or sixties with COVID-19, enrolled during active disease. The genes are TRBV6-5 and TRBJ1-5, with 9 bases identical to TRBD1. The DNA for the CDR3 is TGTGCCAGCAGTTCCGCCGGGACAGGGAATCAGCCCCAGCATTTT. Protein product: CASSSAGTGNQPQHF.